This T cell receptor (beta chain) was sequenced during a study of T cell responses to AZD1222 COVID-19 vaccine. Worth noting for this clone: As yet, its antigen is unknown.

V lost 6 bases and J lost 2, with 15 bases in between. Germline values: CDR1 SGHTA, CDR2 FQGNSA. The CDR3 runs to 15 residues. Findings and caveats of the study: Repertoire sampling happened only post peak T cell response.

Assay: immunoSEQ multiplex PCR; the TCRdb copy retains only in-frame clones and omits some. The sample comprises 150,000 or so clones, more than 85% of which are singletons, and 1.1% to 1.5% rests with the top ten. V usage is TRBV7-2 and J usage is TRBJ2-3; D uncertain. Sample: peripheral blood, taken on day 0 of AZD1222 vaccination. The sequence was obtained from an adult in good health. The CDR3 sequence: CASRAGRVDTDTQYF. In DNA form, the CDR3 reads TGTGCCAGCAGAGCAGGCCGGGTGGACACAGATACGCAGTATTTT.